The source of this T cell receptor (beta chain) is a study of response to subunit inactivated influenza vaccine. Study outcomes and limitations: Few new T cells, the authors suggested, are recruited by each seasonal influenza vaccination.

A remark on this clonotype: Its antigen is not known.

CDR3 length: 11 residues. Trimming stripped 4 bases from V and 7 bases from J, with 4 bases between. TCRdb fed the RT-PCR reads into MiXCR, producing one record per CDR3 protein. The sample has 500,000 to 600,000 distinct CDR3 sequences, 14% seen once. The rearrangement links TRBV12-3 or TRBV12-4 to TRBJ2-2; no firm D call. This TCR derives from a middle-aged man who received an inactivated influenza vaccine. Sequencing used PBMCs from blood, obtained 11 to 12 days after vaccination. The CDR3 spells CASSYYGELFF. DNA of the CDR3: TGTGCCAGCAGTTACTACGGGGAGCTGTTTTTT.